This T cell receptor (beta chain) was sequenced in a study of T cell responses to AZD1222 COVID-19 vaccine. Assay used: immunoSEQ multiplex PCR; TCRdb lists only in-frame clones, some missing. The data contain roughly 100,000 clones, 75% to 90% of them singletons. Broader study findings: Repertoire sampling happened only post peak T cell response. Among vaccine-associated CD4 TCRs, coverage spanned spike, with dominance at 160-218 and 743-854. Variant regions that are unmutated are reportedly the target of nearly half of spike-specific TCRs.

The V and J ends lost 4 bases and 2 bases respectively, with 9 bases between them. The CDR3 spans 13 residues. Looked up from germline, CDR1 is LGHNT and CDR2 is FRNRAP. Concerning this clone itself: Its specificity is unknown.

This chain connects TRBV12-5 to TRBJ2-7; D unresolved. This clonotype was obtained from an adult in good health. Sequencing used peripheral blood, obtained on day 0 of AZD1222 vaccination. CDR3 sequence: CASGYGRAYEQYF. Written as DNA, the CDR3 is TGTGCTAGTGGTTACGGGCGAGCCTACGAGCAGTACTTC.